This T cell receptor (beta chain) emerged from a study of vaccination effects on CD4 cells after COVID-19. This clone was detected only a few times. Its specificity is unknown. An approximately ten-day culture period preceded the isolation of CD4+ T cells. In the cultures, half the medium was exchanged for IL-2 medium on days 3 and 7. The study's findings and limits: Only a few convalescent patients and no early post-infection timepoints featured in the study.

Germline values: CDR1 KGHSH, CDR2 LQKENI. This CDR3 has 15 residues. V lost 5 bases and J lost 3; bases outside the gene matches: 4. Using immunoSEQ multiplex PCR, the repertoire was profiled, and TCRdb retains in-frame clones only, with some absent. This table holds about 48,000 clones, more than 65% found once. The receptor was derived from a human donor who received a COVID-19 vaccine. The source material was CD4+ T cells from PBMCs cultured without peptide, sampled before COVID-19 vaccination. This chain connects TRBV18 to TRBJ2-3; TRBD2 aligns across 11 bases. This CDR3 reads CASSATSGRTDTQYF. The CDR3 bases are TGTGCCAGCTCAGCTACTAGCGGGAGAACAGATACGCAGTATTTT.